These 30 T cell receptor beta chains were all obtained from the same sample, sequenced in a study of molecular identifiers for immune sequencing clone quantification. In TCRdb, the PCR reads were re-called with MiXCR into one record per CDR3 protein. The sample has about 320,000 distinct CDR3 sequences; roughly 23% are singletons. Sequences were obtained from naive CD8+ T cells from blood, with Jurkat cell RNA spiked in. The subset denotes: FACS-sorted CD8+CD4-CCR7+CD45RA+ naive T cells. The receptors shown here come from a human donor in good health. Some libraries in this study had Jurkat cell RNA spiked in.

Concerning this clonotype: Sequence at one end of the junction differs from germline and may be a read error. The chain employs TRBV19 and TRBJ2-3; TRBD1 aligns across 7 bases. This CDR3 is built from 14 residues. Per germline, CDR1 LNHDA and CDR2 SQIVND (reference sequence). CDR3: CASGMRGGGDTQYF. As DNA, the CDR3 is TGTGCCAGTGGTATGAGAGGGGGCGGAGATACGCAGTATTTT.

This clonotype was seen repeatedly, ten times or more. The chain links TRBV19 to TRBJ2-3; TRBD1 is a possible D gene (6 bases). The CDR3 length is 15 residues. The V end was cut by 4 bases, the J end by 2 bases, with 13 bases between. Looked up from germline, CDR1 is LNHDA and CDR2 is SQIVND (reference sequence). CDR3 region: CASSTDRFSTDTQYF. The DNA of the CDR3 is TGTGCCAGTAGTACGGACAGATTTTCCACAGATACGCAGTATTTT. The whole variable domain, filled in from reference TRBV19 and TRBJ2-3, reads DGGITQSPKYLFRKEGQNVTLSCEQNLNHDAMYWYRQDPGQGLRLIYYSQIVNDFQKGDIAEGYSVSREKKESFPLTVTSAQKNPTAFYLCASSTDRFSTDTQYFGPGTRLTVL.

This clonotype was observed many times. V is TRBV12-3 or TRBV12-4 and J is TRBJ2-3; D is perhaps TRBD1 (6 bases). The CDR3 covers 13 residues. V was cut by 5 bases and J by 6 bases, with 12 bases left in between. CDR3 sequence (DNA): TGTGCCAGCAGTCTGAGGACAGAGGATACGCAGTATTTT. Protein product: CASSLRTEDTQYF.

Only a few counts were recorded for this clonotype. The chain carries TRBV20-1 and TRBJ2-7; 7 positions match TRBD1. The germline gives CDR1 DFQATT, CDR2 SNEGSKA (reference sequence). V shed 1 base and J 3 bases; nucleotides not matched to a gene: 9. This CDR3 contains 15 residues. The chain's CDR3 is CSARAETGSGYEQYF. The CDR3 coding sequence is TGCAGTGCTAGAGCGGAGACAGGGTCGGGCTACGAGCAGTACTTC.

At least ten counts were recorded for this clonotype. V usage is TRBV7-9 and J usage is TRBJ1-4, with D possibly matching TRBD1 (6 bases). The CDR3 consists of 15 residues. With 5 bases removed from V and 8 bases from J, the gap between germline ends came to 18 bases. In germline, CDR1 is SEHNR, CDR2 FQNEAQ (reference sequence). The CDR3 loop reads CASSPRQGSTEKLFF. The CDR3, as DNA: TGTGCCAGCAGCCCACGGCAGGGGTCGACAGAAAAACTGTTTTTT.

At least ten counts were recorded for this clonotype. This chain links TRBV5-4 with TRBJ2-1, with 7 positions matching TRBD2. CDR3 length: 14 amino acids. Germline values: CDR1 SGHNT, CDR2 YYREEE (reference sequence). Losses at the gene ends were 4 bases for V and 6 bases for J; bases not matched to a gene: 7. Written as DNA, the CDR3 is TGTGCCAGCAGCCCTGGACTAGGAGCCAATGAGCAGTTCTTC. Encoded protein: CASSPGLGANEQFF.

This clonotype was seen ten or more times. The chain uses TRBV19 and TRBJ2-7, with 11 bases matching TRBD2. V dropped 5 bases and J dropped 4; count of bases not matched to a gene: 7. Germline CDR1 is LNHDA and CDR2 is SQIVND (reference sequence). The CDR3 totals 15 residues. CDR3: CASSGILAGGYEQYF. In DNA, the CDR3 is TGTGCCAGTAGTGGGATCCTAGCGGGGGGATACGAGCAGTACTTC.

This clonotype was seen ten or more times. The V call is TRBV7-9, the J call TRBJ2-7; TRBD1 agrees at 8 bases. J lost 7 bases, V lost 5 bases, and 7 bases had no gene match. CDR1 and CDR2 (germline): SEHNR, FQNEAQ (reference sequence). The CDR3 spans 13 residues. The CDR3 loop reads CASSPTGGWEQYF. Written as DNA, the CDR3 is TGTGCCAGCAGCCCCACAGGGGGATGGGAGCAGTACTTC.

This clonotype was recorded at least ten times. This sequence joins TRBV6-1 and TRBJ2-3; 9 bases are shared with TRBD1. From germline, CDR1 is MNHNS and CDR2 SASEGT. With V trimmed by 8 bases and J by 3 bases, 3 bases remained unmatched. This CDR3 has 13 amino acids. CDR3 residues: CASEQGATDTQYF. The CDR3, as DNA: TGTGCCAGCGAACAGGGGGCAACAGATACGCAGTATTTT.

Points on this clonotype: A much larger clone differs from this one at a single base, so this may be a read error. It is likely a read error, because the conserved phenylalanine at the end of the CDR3 is missing. The J gene is TRBJ1-4, the V gene TRBV6-2 or TRBV6-3; D call uncertain. The CDR3 is made up of 15 amino acids. Germline V gene data show CDR1 as MNHEY and CDR2 as SVGEGT. With 0 bases removed from V and 7 bases from J, the gap between germline ends came to 12 bases. The CDR3 spells CASSYSGLEGEKLFL. CDR3 DNA sequence: TGTGCCAGCAGTTACTCCGGACTTGAAGGTGAAAAACTGTTTCTT.

This clonotype was observed many times. The gene calls are TRBV24-1 and TRBJ2-1, with D unresolved. Germline V gene lookup returns CDR1 KGHDR and CDR2 SFDVKD. The V and J ends lost 5 bases and 5 bases respectively, with 6 bases between them. The CDR3 runs 12 residues. The CDR3: CATSVANNEQFF. CDR3 nucleotides: TGTGCCACCAGTGTGGCGAACAATGAGCAGTTCTTC.

As to this clonotype: Since a much larger clone is just one base distant, this may be a read error. V is TRBV12-3 or TRBV12-4 and J is TRBJ2-5; D could derive from TRBD1 or TRBD2 (5 bases each). The CDR3 extends over 15 amino acids. The CDR3: CASSSPPGAQEAQYF. The CDR3, as DNA: TGTGCCAGCAGTTCCCCCCCCGGGGCCCAAGAGGCCCAGTACTTC.

CDR3 nucleotides: TGTGCCAGCAGCCCTGAACCGGGACAGAGGAATGAAAAACTGTTTTTT. Translated: CASSPEPGQRNEKLFF. This chain connects TRBV11-1 to TRBJ1-4, with TRBD1 matching 7 bases. The CDR3 contains 16 residues. J gave up 5 bases and V 5 bases, and 11 bases lay outside the gene matches. CDR1 is SGHAT, CDR2 FQDESV, per germline (reference sequence).

The genes are TRBV11-2 and TRBJ2-3; weak D call: TRBD2 (5 bases). The CDR3 is 13 amino acids. V shed 5 bases and J shed 4 bases, with 10 bases lying between them. The V gene's germline CDR1 is SGHAT and CDR2 FQNNGV. The CDR3 region is CASSDGRADTQYF. The CDR3 DNA reads as TGTGCCAGCAGCGATGGGAGAGCAGATACGCAGTATTTT.

The count of this clonotype is one. Possible read error: a much larger clone is one base away. As the CDR3 is not closed by the conserved phenylalanine or tryptophan, this likely results from a read error. The chain joins TRBV12-3 or TRBV12-4 to TRBJ2-5; D is ambiguous. This CDR3 is 12 amino acids long. Between the trimmed V and J ends, which lost 8 bases and 4 bases, there was a span of 11 bases. CDR3: CASVRAGETQYL. The CDR3 bases are TGTGCCAGCGTCCGGGCTGGAGAGACCCAGTACCTC.

This clonotype came up many times. The rearrangement uses TRBV12-3 or TRBV12-4 and TRBJ2-3; D is undetermined. Trimming took off 11 bases at V and 6 bases at J, with 12 bases between the two ends. This CDR3 is built from 11 residues. The CDR3 loop reads CASHARDTQYF. The CDR3, as DNA: TGTGCCTCCCACGCCAGGGATACGCAGTATTTT.

Comment on this clonotype: A much larger clonotype is one base distant, so this may be a read error. Because it lacks the conserved phenylalanine or tryptophan at the end, this CDR3 is likely a read error. This CDR3 reads CATSGRDGSKNIQYL. DNA of the CDR3: TGTGCCACCAGCGGAAGAGACGGATCCAAAAACATTCAGTACCTC. The chain carries TRBV15 and TRBJ2-4; D is uncertain. The germline V gene has CDR1 LNHNV and CDR2 YYDKDF (reference sequence). The CDR3 runs to 15 residues. V was clipped by 5 bases and J by 2 bases, with 13 bases between them.

On this clonotype itself: The junction does not match germline at one end; this may be a read error. The V and J genes are TRBV27 and TRBJ1-5; D remains ambiguous. In germline, CDR1 is MNHEY, CDR2 SMNVEV (reference sequence). This CDR3 has 13 residues. The CDR3 sequence is CPSSLYSNQPQHF. The CDR3 DNA reads as TGTCCCAGCAGTCTCTATAGCAATCAGCCCCAGCATTTT.

This clonotype was seen many times. V usage is TRBV5-1 and J usage is TRBJ2-7, with D unresolved. Trimming pared 0 bases from V and 2 bases from J, leaving 9 bases between. Germline V gene data show CDR1 as SGHRS and CDR2 as YFSETQ. The CDR3 has 14 residues. DNA for the CDR3: TGCGCCAGCAGCTTGGTTTCTGATACCTACGAGCAGTACTTC. This gives the protein CASSLVSDTYEQYF. Looking up the rest from reference TRBV5-1 and TRBJ2-7 gives the full variable domain: KAGVTQTPRYLIKTRGQQVTLSCSPISGHRSVSWYQQTPGQGLQFLFEYFSETQRNKGNFPGRFSGRQFSNSRSEMNVSTLELGDSALYLCASSLVSDTYEQYFGPGTRLTVT.

This clonotype came up many times. CDR3 nucleotide sequence: TGTGCCAGCAGCCCTCCCGAAGGGGGCGAAACAGATACGCAGTATTTT. Encoded protein: CASSPPEGGETDTQYF. The genes are TRBV12-3 or TRBV12-4 and TRBJ2-3, with 7 bases that match TRBD1. V trimming: 6 bases; J trimming: 3 bases; junction bases outside the gene matches: 12. The CDR3 is 16 residues long.

In its sample, this clonotype was seen a few times. A junction boundary mismatches the germline segment, possibly from a read error. The chain carries TRBV5-4 and TRBJ1-1; D not certain. The length of the CDR3 is 14 residues. Looked up from germline, CDR1 is SGHNT and CDR2 is YYREEE (reference sequence). The CDR3, as DNA: TGTGCCAGCAGCAAAGGTTGGGGAGACCCTGATGCTTTCTTT. Translation gives CASSKGWGDPDAFF.

This clonotype came up many times. J is TRBJ2-1 and V is TRBV7-9, with 10 nucleotides matching TRBD2. V trimming: 8 bases; J trimming: 8 bases; junction bases outside the gene matches: 3. The CDR3 runs 12 residues. CDR1 and CDR2 from the germline V gene are SEHNR and FQNEAQ (reference sequence). The CDR3 loop is CASYGTSDEQFF. CDR3 coding DNA: TGTGCCAGCTACGGGACTAGCGATGAGCAGTTCTTC.

This clonotype showed up just once. Just one base apart from a much larger clone, this may be a read error. The V gene is TRBV5-4, the J gene TRBJ2-2; D assignment may be TRBD1 or TRBD2 (5 bases each). The V and J ends lost 5 bases and 4 bases respectively, with 15 bases between them. This CDR3 spans 15 amino acids. The germline gives CDR1 SGHNT, CDR2 YYREEE (reference sequence). The chain's CDR3 is CASRTGTASTGELFF. The DNA of the CDR3 is TGTGCCAGCAGGACGGGGACCGCGAGCACCGGGGAGCTGTTTTTT.

At least ten counts were recorded for this clonotype. The chain combines TRBV7-9 with TRBJ2-7, with D maybe TRBD1 (6 bases). Trimming pared 3 bases from V and 3 bases from J, leaving 9 bases between. This CDR3 is 13 amino acids long. The germline CDR1 and CDR2 sequences are SEHNR and FQNEAQ (reference sequence). In DNA form, the CDR3 reads TGTGCCAGCAGCTTTACAGGGAACTACGAGCAGTACTTC. The encoded protein is CASSFTGNYEQYF.

In this sample, this clonotype turned up many times. The chain joins TRBV14 to TRBJ1-2; 7 bases align to TRBD1. The J segment lost 1 base and the V segment lost 2 bases, leaving 10 bases of the junction unmatched. Germline CDR1 SGHDN, CDR2 FVKESK. This CDR3 has 17 amino acids. The CDR3 reads CASSQITGTEYNYGYTF. CDR3 nucleotides: TGTGCCAGCAGCCAAATTACCGGGACAGAGTATAACTATGGCTACACCTTC.

The sample holds many counts of this clonotype. The V and J genes are TRBV29-1 and TRBJ1-1; a weak D match, TRBD1 (5 bases). CDR1 is SQVTM, CDR2 ANQGSEA, per germline. Trimming took off 6 bases at V and 3 bases at J, with 14 bases between the two ends. The CDR3 runs 13 residues. The CDR3 protein is CSVPPLGHTEAFF. The DNA of the CDR3 is TGCAGCGTCCCTCCTTTGGGGCACACTGAAGCTTTCTTT.

About this clonotype: Since a much larger clone is just one base distant, this may be a read error. The gene calls are TRBV9 and TRBJ2-5; 10 positions match TRBD1. Germline V gene lookup returns CDR1 SGDLS and CDR2 YYNGEE. V lost 3 bases and J lost 1; bases outside the gene matches: 6. The CDR3 totals 16 residues. The CDR3 region has the DNA TGTGCCAGCAGCGATACGACAGGGGGCCTCCAAGAGACCCAGTACTTC. It yields the protein CASSDTTGGLQETQYF.

This clonotype was seen at least ten times. The chain couples TRBV28 to TRBJ1-2; 11 positions agree with TRBD1. Germline V gene lookup returns CDR1 MDHEN and CDR2 SYDVKM. The CDR3 spans 14 residues. The V gene end was trimmed by 5 bases and the J gene end by 5 bases; junction bases not matched to a gene: 4. The CDR3 DNA reads TGTGCCAGCAGTAGGACAGGGGGCGGTTATGGCTACACCTTC. Encoded protein: CASSRTGGGYGYTF.

To note about this clonotype: A much larger clone lies a single base off, so this may be a read error. The V and J genes are TRBV7-2 and TRBJ2-1; D is unclear. CDR1 SGHTA and CDR2 FQGNSA come from the germline V gene. Trimming cost V 4 bases and J 8 bases, with 12 bases left between them. The CDR3 runs 13 residues. The DNA for the CDR3 is TGTGCCAGCAGCTCCATACTTGTCGATGAGCAGTTCTTC. Its protein is CASSSILVDEQFF.

This clonotype was seen a handful of times. J is TRBJ1-1 and V is TRBV7-9; 7 bases line up with TRBD1. The CDR3 consists of 15 residues. Germline-derived CDR1 and CDR2 are SEHNR and FQNEAQ (reference sequence). V was clipped by 5 bases and J by 5 bases; unmatched bases: 11. CDR3: CASSTSRQGSTEAFF. As DNA, the CDR3 is TGTGCCAGCAGCACCAGTCGACAGGGATCAACTGAAGCTTTCTTT.